Sample share makes the clone carrying this T cell receptor beta chain large. The antigen is not known. Germline-derived CDR1 and CDR2 are LNHDA and SQIVND (reference sequence). The V and J ends lost 9 bases and 1 base respectively, with 15 bases between them. The CDR3 is made up of 14 amino acids. Genomic DNA was subjected to two-round multiplex PCR for amplification of TCR beta CDR3. The authors ran first-round PCR with primers specific to each TRBV and TRBJ gene. TCRdb reprocessed the multiplex PCR reads with MiXCR, giving one entry per CDR3 protein. The sample has about 21,000 distinct CDR3 sequences, 35% to 45% seen once. This record belongs to a study of prognosis after radiotherapy for stage I lung cancer. Study background: Across the cohort, concurrent therapy accompanying stereotactic body radiotherapy was administered to no patient.

Study conclusions and caveats: Patients developing distant metastases showed lower Shannon entropy after stereotactic body radiation therapy.

The TCR originated in a donor aged 50 or older with non-small cell lung cancer. The sample here was PBMCs, taken before or after stereotactic body radiation therapy (not recorded which). The chain joins TRBV19 to TRBJ1-1; D not resolved. The CDR3 DNA sequence: TGTGCCAGCCGCCGGAACCATTGGAACACTGAAGCTTTCTTT. Translating gives CASRRNHWNTEAFF.